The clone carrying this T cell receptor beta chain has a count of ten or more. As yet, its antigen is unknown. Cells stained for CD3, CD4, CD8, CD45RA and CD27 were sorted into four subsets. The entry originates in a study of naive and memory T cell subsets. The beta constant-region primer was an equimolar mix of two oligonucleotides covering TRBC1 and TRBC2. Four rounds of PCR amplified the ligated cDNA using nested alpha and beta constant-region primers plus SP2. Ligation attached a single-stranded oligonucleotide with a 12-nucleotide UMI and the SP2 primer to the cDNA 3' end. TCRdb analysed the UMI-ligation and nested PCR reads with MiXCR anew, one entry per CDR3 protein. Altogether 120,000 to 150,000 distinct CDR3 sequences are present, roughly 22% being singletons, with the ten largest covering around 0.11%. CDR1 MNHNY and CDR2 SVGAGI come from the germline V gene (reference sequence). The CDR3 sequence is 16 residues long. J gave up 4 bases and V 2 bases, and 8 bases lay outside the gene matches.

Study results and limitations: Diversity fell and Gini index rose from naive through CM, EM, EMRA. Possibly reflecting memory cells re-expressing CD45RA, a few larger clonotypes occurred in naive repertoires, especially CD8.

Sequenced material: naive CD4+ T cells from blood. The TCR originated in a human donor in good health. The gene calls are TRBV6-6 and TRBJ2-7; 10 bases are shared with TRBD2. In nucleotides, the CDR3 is TGTGCCAGCAGTTACGGGCCAGCGGGAGGGAAGTACGAGCAGTACTTC. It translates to CASSYGPAGGKYEQYF.